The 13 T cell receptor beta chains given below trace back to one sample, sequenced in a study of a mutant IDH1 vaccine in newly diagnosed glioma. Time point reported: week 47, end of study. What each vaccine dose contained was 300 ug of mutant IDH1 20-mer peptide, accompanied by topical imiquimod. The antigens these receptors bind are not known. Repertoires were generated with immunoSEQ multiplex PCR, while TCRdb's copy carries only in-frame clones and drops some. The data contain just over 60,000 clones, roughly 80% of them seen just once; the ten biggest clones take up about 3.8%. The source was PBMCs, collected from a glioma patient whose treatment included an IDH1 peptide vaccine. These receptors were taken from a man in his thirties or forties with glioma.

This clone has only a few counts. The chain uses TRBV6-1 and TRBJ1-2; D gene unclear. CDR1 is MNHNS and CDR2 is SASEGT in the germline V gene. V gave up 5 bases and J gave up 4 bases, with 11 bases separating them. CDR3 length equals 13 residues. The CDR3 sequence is CASSHREGYGYTF. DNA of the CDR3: TGTGCCAGCAGTCACCGTGAAGGCTATGGCTACACCTTC.

CDR3 loop: CASSNGDYSNQPQHF. In DNA, the CDR3 is TGTGCCAGCAGCAACGGGGATTATAGCAATCAGCCCCAGCATTTT. V gene TRBV5-4 combines with J gene TRBJ1-5; D not certain. The V gene lost 4 bases and the J gene lost 0 bases, with 11 bases spanning the gap. Germline V gives CDR1 SGHNT, CDR2 YYREEE (reference sequence). CDR3 length equals 15 residues.

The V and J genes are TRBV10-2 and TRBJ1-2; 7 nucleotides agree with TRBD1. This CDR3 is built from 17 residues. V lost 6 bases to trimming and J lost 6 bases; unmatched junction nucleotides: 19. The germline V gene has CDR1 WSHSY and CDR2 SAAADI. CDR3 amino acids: CASRGGDQQGIRDGYTF. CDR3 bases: TGCGCCAGCAGAGGGGGGGATCAACAGGGGATAAGGGATGGCTACACCTTC.

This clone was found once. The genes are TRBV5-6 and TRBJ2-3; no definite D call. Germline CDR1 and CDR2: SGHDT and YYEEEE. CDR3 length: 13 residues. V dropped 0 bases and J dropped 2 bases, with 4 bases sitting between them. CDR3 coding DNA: TGTGCCAGCAGCTTGGCCGTCACAGATACGCAGTATTTT. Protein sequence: CASSLAVTDTQYF.

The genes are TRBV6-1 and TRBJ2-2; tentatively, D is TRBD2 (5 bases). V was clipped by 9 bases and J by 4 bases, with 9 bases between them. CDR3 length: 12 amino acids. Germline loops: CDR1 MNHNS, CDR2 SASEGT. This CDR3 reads CASRGLTGELFF. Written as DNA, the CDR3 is TGTGCCAGTCGCGGACTCACCGGGGAGCTGTTTTTT.

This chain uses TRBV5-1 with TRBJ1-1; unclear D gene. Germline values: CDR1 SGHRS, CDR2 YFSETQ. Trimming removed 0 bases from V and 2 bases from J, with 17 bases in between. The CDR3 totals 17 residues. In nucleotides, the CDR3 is TGCGCCAGCAGCTTGGGGGATAGCCACGGTTCCAACACTGAAGCTTTCTTT. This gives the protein CASSLGDSHGSNTEAFF.

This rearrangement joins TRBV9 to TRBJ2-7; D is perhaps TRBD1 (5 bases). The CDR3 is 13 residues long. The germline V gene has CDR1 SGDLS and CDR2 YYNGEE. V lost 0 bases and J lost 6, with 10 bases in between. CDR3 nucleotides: TGTGCCAGCAGCGTAGATCAGGGAACCGAGCAGTACTTC. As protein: CASSVDQGTEQYF.

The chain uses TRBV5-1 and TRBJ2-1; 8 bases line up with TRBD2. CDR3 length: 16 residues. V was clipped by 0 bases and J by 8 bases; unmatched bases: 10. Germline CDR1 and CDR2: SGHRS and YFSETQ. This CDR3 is CASSLEGTRIRDEQFF. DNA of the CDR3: TGCGCCAGCAGCTTGGAAGGGACTAGAATTCGAGATGAGCAGTTCTTC. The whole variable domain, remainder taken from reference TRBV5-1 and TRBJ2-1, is KAGVTQTPRYLIKTRGQQVTLSCSPISGHRSVSWYQQTPGQGLQFLFEYFSETQRNKGNFPGRFSGRQFSNSRSEMNVSTLELGDSALYLCASSLEGTRIRDEQFFGPGTRLTVL.

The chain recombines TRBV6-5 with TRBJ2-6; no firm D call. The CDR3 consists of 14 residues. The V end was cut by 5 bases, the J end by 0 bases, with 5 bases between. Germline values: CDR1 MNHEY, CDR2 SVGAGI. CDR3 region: CASSLSSGANVLTF. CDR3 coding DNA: TGTGCCAGCAGTCTGAGCTCTGGGGCCAACGTCCTGACTTTC.

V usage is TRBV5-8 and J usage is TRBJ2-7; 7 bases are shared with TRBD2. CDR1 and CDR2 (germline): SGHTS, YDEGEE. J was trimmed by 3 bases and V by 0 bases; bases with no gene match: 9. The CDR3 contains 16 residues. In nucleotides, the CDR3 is TGTGCCAGCAGCTTGGCCGCTCGGGACTACAACTACGAGCAGTACTTC. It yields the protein CASSLAARDYNYEQYF.

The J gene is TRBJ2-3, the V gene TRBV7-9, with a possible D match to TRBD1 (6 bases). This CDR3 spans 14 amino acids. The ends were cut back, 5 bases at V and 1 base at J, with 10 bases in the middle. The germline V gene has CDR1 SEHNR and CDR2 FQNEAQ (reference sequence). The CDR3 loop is CASSLRQGTDTQYF. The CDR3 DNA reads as TGTGCCAGCAGCCTACGACAGGGCACAGATACGCAGTATTTT.

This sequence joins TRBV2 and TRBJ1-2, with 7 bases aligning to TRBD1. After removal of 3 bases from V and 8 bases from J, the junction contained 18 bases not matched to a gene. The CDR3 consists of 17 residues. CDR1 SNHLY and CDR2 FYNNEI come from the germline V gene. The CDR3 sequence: CASSENPPGTDLRGYTF. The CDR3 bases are TGTGCCAGCAGTGAGAACCCCCCCGGGACAGACTTAAGGGGCTACACCTTC.

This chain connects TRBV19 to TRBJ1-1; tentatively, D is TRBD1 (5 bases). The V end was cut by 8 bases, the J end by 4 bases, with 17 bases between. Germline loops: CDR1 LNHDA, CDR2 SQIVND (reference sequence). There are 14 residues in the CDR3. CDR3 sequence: CASVRLGGSTEAFF. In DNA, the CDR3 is TGTGCCAGTGTCCGCCTGGGGGGGTCCACTGAAGCTTTCTTT.